This entry is about one TCR beta chain. Time point defined: cycle 4 day 1 (C4D1), after five to seven weeks of nivolumab. There was relapse after autologous stem cell transplantation in every patient, and there was variation in brentuximab vedotin exposure. These data belong to a study of PD-1 blockade in classical Hodgkin lymphoma. The CDR3 runs 14 residues. Unmatched junction bases numbered 7, after V lost 5 bases and J lost 4 bases. Germline V lookup: CDR1 MDHEN, CDR2 SYDVKM. TCRdb's table, derived via immunoSEQ multiplex PCR, lists solely in-frame clones and lacks some. The sample has roughly 100,000 clones, 90% to 95% seen once.

Specimen: peripheral blood mononuclear cells (PBMCs), collected before the fourth cycle of nivolumab. This TCR derives from a human donor with classical Hodgkin lymphoma. The rearrangement links TRBV28 to TRBJ1-2; the match to TRBD1 covers 7 bases. CDR3 bases: TGTGCCAGCAGTCCGCCCGGACAGGCCTATGGCTACACCTTC. This translates into CASSPPGQAYGYTF.